The entry that follows covers one T cell receptor (beta chain) sequence. Its antigen is not identified. This sample is drawn from a study of shared clonotypes between healthy human individuals. Study-wide results and limits: Genetic and exposure-history diversity was limited by the few donors. Larger estimated richness was generally recorded for naive subsets relative to memory subsets. Clonotypes shared by all four donors outscored non-shared clonotypes in generation probability. Deeper or shallower sequencing was expected to change how clonotypes are shared among donors.

The data were produced by immunoSEQ multiplex PCR, yet TCRdb's version contains in-frame clones alone and is incomplete. This sample has about 1.1 million clones, with around 77% found just once. The CDR3 runs 17 residues. V dropped 8 bases and J dropped 0 bases, with 17 bases sitting between them. The V gene's germline CDR1 is MDHEN and CDR2 SYDVKM. This chain uses TRBV28 with TRBJ2-6; maybe TRBD2 (6 bases). This clonotype was obtained from a young man in good health. Some clones in this sample may be carry-over from other donors' samples. Sequenced material: memory CD4+ T cells from PBMCs. This sample's subset: CD45RA-negative fraction. The CDR3 protein is CASSSRDSRSGANVLTF. The DNA for the CDR3 is TGTGCCAGCTCTTCACGGGACTCCCGCTCTGGGGCCAACGTCCTGACTTTC.